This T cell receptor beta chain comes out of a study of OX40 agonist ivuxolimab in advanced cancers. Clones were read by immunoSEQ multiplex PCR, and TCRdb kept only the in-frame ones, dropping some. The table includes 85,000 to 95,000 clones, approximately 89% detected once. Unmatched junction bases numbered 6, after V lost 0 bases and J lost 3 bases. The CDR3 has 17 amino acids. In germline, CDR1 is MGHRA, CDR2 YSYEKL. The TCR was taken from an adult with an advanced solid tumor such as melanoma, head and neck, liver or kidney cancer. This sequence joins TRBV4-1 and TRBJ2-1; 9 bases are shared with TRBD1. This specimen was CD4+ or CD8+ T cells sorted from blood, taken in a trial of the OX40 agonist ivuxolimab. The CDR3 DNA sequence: TGCGCCAGCAGCCAAGACGCCCACAGGGGGCTCTACAATGAGCAGTTCTTC. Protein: CASSQDAHRGLYNEQFF.